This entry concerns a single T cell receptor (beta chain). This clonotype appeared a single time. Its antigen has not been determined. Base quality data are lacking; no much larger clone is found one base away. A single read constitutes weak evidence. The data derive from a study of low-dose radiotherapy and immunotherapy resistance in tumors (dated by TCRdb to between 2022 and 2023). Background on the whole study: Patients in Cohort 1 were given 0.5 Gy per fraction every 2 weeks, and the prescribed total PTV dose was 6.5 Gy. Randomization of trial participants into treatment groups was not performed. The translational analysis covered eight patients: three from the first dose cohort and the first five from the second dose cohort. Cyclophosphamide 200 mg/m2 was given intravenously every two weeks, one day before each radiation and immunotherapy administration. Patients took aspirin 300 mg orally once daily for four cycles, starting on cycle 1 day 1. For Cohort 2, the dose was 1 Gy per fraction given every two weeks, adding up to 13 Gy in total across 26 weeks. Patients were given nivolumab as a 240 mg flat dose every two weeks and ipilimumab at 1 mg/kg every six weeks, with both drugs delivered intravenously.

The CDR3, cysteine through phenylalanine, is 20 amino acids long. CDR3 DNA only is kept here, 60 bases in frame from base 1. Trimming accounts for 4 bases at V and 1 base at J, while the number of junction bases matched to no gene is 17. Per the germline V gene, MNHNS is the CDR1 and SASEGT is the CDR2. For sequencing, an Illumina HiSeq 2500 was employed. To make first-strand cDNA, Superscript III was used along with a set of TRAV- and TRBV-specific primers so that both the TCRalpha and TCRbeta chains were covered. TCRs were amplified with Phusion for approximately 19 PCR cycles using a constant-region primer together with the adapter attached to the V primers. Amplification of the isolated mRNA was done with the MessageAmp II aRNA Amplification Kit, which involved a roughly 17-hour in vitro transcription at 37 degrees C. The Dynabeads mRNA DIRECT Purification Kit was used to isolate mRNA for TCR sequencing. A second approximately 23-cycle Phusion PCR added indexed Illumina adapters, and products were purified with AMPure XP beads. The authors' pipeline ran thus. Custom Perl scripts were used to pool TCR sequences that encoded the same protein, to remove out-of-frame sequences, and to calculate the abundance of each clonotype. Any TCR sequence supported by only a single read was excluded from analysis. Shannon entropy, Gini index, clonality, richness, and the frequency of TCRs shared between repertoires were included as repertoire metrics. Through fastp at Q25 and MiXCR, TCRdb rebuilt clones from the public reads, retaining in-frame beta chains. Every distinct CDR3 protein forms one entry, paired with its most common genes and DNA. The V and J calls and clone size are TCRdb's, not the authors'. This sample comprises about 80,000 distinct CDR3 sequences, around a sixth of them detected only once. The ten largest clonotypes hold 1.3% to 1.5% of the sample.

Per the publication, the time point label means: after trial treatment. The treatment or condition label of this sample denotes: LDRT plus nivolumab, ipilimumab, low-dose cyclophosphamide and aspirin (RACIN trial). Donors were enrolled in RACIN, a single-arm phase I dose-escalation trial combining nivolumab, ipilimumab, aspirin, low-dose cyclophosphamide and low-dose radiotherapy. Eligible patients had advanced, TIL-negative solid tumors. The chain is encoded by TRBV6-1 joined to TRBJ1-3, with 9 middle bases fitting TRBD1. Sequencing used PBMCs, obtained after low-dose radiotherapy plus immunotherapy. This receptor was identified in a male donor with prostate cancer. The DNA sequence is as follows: TGTGCCAGCAGTGCCCATGGAGGGACAGGGAGGACTTCTTCTGGAAACACCATATATTTT. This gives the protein CASSAHGGTGRTSSGNTIYF.